This T cell receptor beta chain originates from a study of OX40 agonist ivuxolimab in advanced cancers. General study points: The specificity for antigen of the expanded peripheral T cells was not determined. More expanded clones were found, on average, in CD8+ than in CD4+ T cells.

The method was immunoSEQ multiplex PCR; TCRdb's version includes in-frame clones alone and lacks a portion of them. The table records about 90,000 clones, about nine tenths of them present only once. Of note for this clone: Its antigen remains unknown.

Source: CD4+ or CD8+ T cells sorted from blood, taken in a trial of the OX40 agonist ivuxolimab. The origin of this receptor is an adult with an advanced solid tumor such as melanoma, head and neck, liver or kidney cancer.

The CDR3 here is CASSTPLGQTSSYEQYF. The CDR3 nucleotides are TGTGCCAGTAGTACTCCCCTGGGACAGACGTCCTCCTACGAGCAGTACTTC. V is TRBV19 and J is TRBJ2-7; 7 bases agree with TRBD1. The CDR3 contains 17 residues. V dropped 4 bases and J dropped 0; count of bases not matched to a gene: 12. Germline loops: CDR1 LNHDA, CDR2 SQIVND (reference sequence).